Detailed here is one TCR beta chain. This clone was observed a few times. Its target antigen remains unknown. No much larger clone is present one base from it, and per-base qualities are unavailable. CDR1 SGHRS and CDR2 YFSETQ are derived from the germline V gene. From the cysteine through the phenylalanine, the CDR3 covers 15 amino acids. Only the CDR3 region is kept as DNA, spanning 45 bases read in frame from base 1. At the junction V is shortened by 0 bases and J by 8 bases, with 14 bases in between. This record belongs to a study of blood T cell repertoires in COVID-19 (dated by TCRdb to the early 2020s). At the level of the whole study: The collaborator samples originated in the United States, Italy and Spain and spanned the acute and convalescent phases of COVID-19. Samples were obtained from the ongoing ImmuneRACE study (first 160 participants) and from roughly 1,300 subjects provided by 6 global collaborators. The dataset comprised deeply sampled blood TCRbeta repertoires from subjects exposed to, actively infected with, or recovered from COVID-19. Sample metadata almost always included a de-identified subject ID, COVID-19 status, age in years and sex. Where available, HLA class I and class II types were taken from metadata supplied by the sample provider and were not determined by assay-based typing. The repertoires were released in a freely available public database intended as a resource for research on the immune response to SARS-CoV-2. The material from the prospective study consisted of cDNA or gDNA derived from T cells, B-cell-depleted T cells, or PBMCs. Results and caveats for the whole study, not just this receptor: The amount of clinical and demographic metadata varied by source and participant and was provided uncurated.

The immunoSEQ Assay, a bias-controlled multiplex PCR, was used to amplify TCRbeta CDR3 regions from genomic DNA. Per the original workflow: The number of nucleated cells in each sample was estimated by amplification of reference gene primers within the assay. To quantify the absolute abundance of each unique TCRbeta CDR3 rearrangement, sequence reads were collapsed and filtered. For each sample, productive Simpson clonality was calculated as the square root of Simpson's diversity index over productive rearrangements. Held by TCRdb, this immuneACCESS table contains in-frame sequences only and omits some clones. Under half of the omission traces to an unresolved V gene where checked; the cause of the rest is unknown. D and trimming were read from the DNA, whereas the V and J calls and clone size are those reported in that table. For this sample the table gives 150,000 to 200,000 clones, of which about 83% were detected only once. The ten most abundant clones make up more than 7.5% of the sample.

Enrolling through a virtual design, the prospective study's participants ranged in age from roughly 18 to 89 years and lived across 24 United States geographic areas. In the prospective study, cohorts were assigned on the basis of participant-reported clinical history obtained from a screening survey and a study questionnaire. Recovered participants in ImmuneRACE Cohort 3 were defined by two consecutive negative NP/OP PCR tests, clearance by a healthcare professional, or resolution of symptoms. Mobile phlebotomists in the prospective study collected whole blood, serum and a nasopharyngeal or oropharyngeal swab from every participant. Prospective study participants could optionally give additional blood draws and questionnaires over an approximately two-month period. Before DNA extraction, prospective study blood samples were shipped either frozen or at room temperature.

This clonotype was obtained from a young woman who had recovered from COVID-19. The chain is encoded by TRBV5-1 joined to TRBJ1-4, and perhaps TRBD1 as D gene, on 6 matching bases. The sequenced sample consisted of PBMCs or T cells enriched from blood (not recorded which). The CDR3 reads CASSLALQGVEKLFF. The DNA is TGCGCCAGCAGCTTGGCATTACAGGGAGTGGAAAAACTGTTTTTT.